Below, 12 T cell receptor beta chains from the same sample are listed, as sequenced in a study of blood T cell repertoires in COVID-19 (TCRdb year 2020). The library came from the immunoSEQ multiplex PCR assay. TCRdb re-hosts the immuneACCESS table, in-frame sequences only. Its copies lack some clones; in the studies checked, an unresolved V gene accounts for under half of them, and the cause for the rest is not known. Recorded for this sample are more than 200,000 clones; 85% to 90% of them occurred a single time. The biggest ten clones account for around 1.4% of the sample. The material sequenced was peripheral blood. All receptors derive from a man aged 80 or over with acute or convalescent COVID-19.

This chain links TRBV20-1 with TRBJ2-5; TRBD2 matches at 12 bases. J lost 5 bases, V lost 3 bases, and 7 bases had no gene match. Germline CDR1 and CDR2: DFQATT and SNEGSKA (reference sequence). This CDR3 contains 15 residues. CDR3 amino acids: CSASDRTSGVETQYF. The CDR3 DNA follows: TGCAGTGCTAGTGATCGGACTAGCGGGGTGGAGACCCAGTACTTC.

The sample holds one count of this clone. The chain has TRBV5-8 and TRBJ1-4, with 8 bases that match TRBD1. The V gene's germline CDR1 is SGHTS and CDR2 YDEGEE. This CDR3 is 15 amino acids long. Trimming at V came to 6 bases and at J to 3 bases, leaving 7 bases not matched to a gene. The CDR3 reads CASNDRGSANEKLFF. The CDR3 coding sequence is TGTGCCAGCAATGACAGGGGATCGGCTAATGAAAAACTGTTTTTT.

This clone showed up just a few times. This chain joins TRBV12-5 and TRBJ1-1; D unclear. This CDR3 is built from 13 residues. Germline V lookup: CDR1 LGHNT, CDR2 FRNRAP. Trimming removed 2 bases at V and 1 base at J, with 5 bases between. The CDR3 region is CASGLPGNTEAFF. Here the CDR3 DNA reads TGTGCTAGTGGTTTGCCCGGGAACACTGAAGCTTTCTTT.

The CDR3 region has the DNA TGTGCCAGTAGTATGCGGGAGGGGACCGAAGCTTTCTTT. Translated, it gives CASSMREGTEAFF. The chain employs TRBV19 and TRBJ1-1, with D perhaps TRBD1 (5 bases). Germline V CDR1 and CDR2: LNHDA, SQIVND (reference sequence). This CDR3 comprises 13 residues. Trimming pared 3 bases from V and 8 bases from J, leaving 13 bases between.

This sequence joins TRBV29-1 and TRBJ1-5; D unresolved. Germline CDR1 is SQVTM and CDR2 is ANQGSEA. Deletions cut 5 bases from V and 2 bases from J, with 10 bases between. The CDR3 is made up of 13 amino acids. The CDR3 protein is CSVQERGNQPQHF. CDR3 nucleotide sequence: TGCAGCGTTCAGGAGCGGGGCAATCAGCCCCAGCATTTT.

CDR3 sequence (DNA): TGTGCCAGCAGCTTAAGACTAGCGGGAGTGGTCGAGACCCAGTACTTC. It is translated as CASSLRLAGVVETQYF. The chain carries TRBV7-9 and TRBJ2-5, with TRBD2 matching 12 bases. The trim removed 2 bases at V and 5 bases at J, leaving 6 bases unmatched. Per the germline V gene, CDR1 is SEHNR and CDR2 is FQNEAQ (reference sequence). The CDR3 runs to 16 residues.

This rearrangement joins TRBV7-2 to TRBJ2-5; 8 bases are a match to TRBD1. This CDR3 has 14 residues. Germline V gene data show CDR1 as SGHTA and CDR2 as FQGNSA. The J segment lost 5 bases and the V segment lost 3 bases, leaving 5 bases of the junction unmatched. As DNA, the CDR3 is TGTGCCAGCAGCTTCTCAGGGGGCAGGGAGACCCAGTACTTC. This gives the protein CASSFSGGRETQYF.

The chain joins TRBV4-2 to TRBJ1-2; TRBD1 aligns across 9 bases. Germline loops: CDR1 LGHNA, CDR2 YNFKEQ. CDR3 length: 18 amino acids. With V trimmed by 0 bases and J by 8 bases, 16 bases remained unmatched. The CDR3 spells CASSQDLSGQGISGGYTF. CDR3 sequence (DNA): TGTGCCAGCAGCCAAGATCTTTCGGGACAGGGAATTTCAGGAGGCTACACCTTC.

The table lists this clone with a count of one. The CDR3 region is CASRAVAYYNEQFF. The CDR3 coding sequence is TGTGCCAGCAGAGCGGTAGCTTACTACAATGAGCAGTTCTTC. The chain recombines TRBV28 with TRBJ2-1; D may be TRBD2 (5 bases). The CDR3 is 14 amino acids. Germline V lookup: CDR1 MDHEN, CDR2 SYDVKM. V was shortened by 6 bases and J by 3 bases, with 12 bases between the two germline ends.

The rearrangement links TRBV5-4 to TRBJ1-2, with D perhaps matching TRBD1 (6 bases). The length of the CDR3 is 14 residues. Trimming took 0 bases from V and 2 from J, leaving 8 bases between them. Germline CDR1 reads SGHNT; CDR2 reads YYREEE (reference sequence). As DNA, the CDR3 is TGTGCCAGCAGCTTGGGGGGGCAAAACTATGGCTACACCTTC. Translating gives CASSLGGQNYGYTF.

The rearrangement joins TRBV7-2 to TRBJ2-2; 9 bases match TRBD2. CDR1 and CDR2 from the germline V gene are SGHTA and FQGNSA. J lost 1 base, V lost 10 bases, and 7 bases had no gene match. The CDR3 extends over 15 amino acids. DNA of the CDR3: TGTGCCACCCACCGTAGCGGGAGGAACACCGGGGAGCTGTTTTTT. Its protein is CATHRSGRNTGELFF.

The chain carries TRBV4-1 and TRBJ2-7; a weak D match, TRBD2 (6 bases). Germline V lookup: CDR1 MGHRA, CDR2 YSYEKL. This CDR3 is 13 amino acids long. V lost 0 bases to trimming and J lost 4 bases, with 7 bases between them. In nucleotides, the CDR3 is TGCGCCAGCAGCCAAGACGCGGGGTACGAGCAGTACTTC. Translating it yields CASSQDAGYEQYF.